Shown below are 6 T cell receptor beta chains from a single sample sequenced in a study of OX40 agonist ivuxolimab in advanced cancers. Clones were read by immunoSEQ multiplex PCR, and TCRdb kept only the in-frame ones, dropping some. The table records 70,000 to 95,000 clones, just over 90% of them present only once. Sample: CD4+ or CD8+ T cells sorted from blood, taken in a trial of the OX40 agonist ivuxolimab. The source of these receptors is an adult with an advanced solid tumor such as melanoma, head and neck, liver or kidney cancer.

This clone was seen just once. The V and J genes are TRBV6-6 and TRBJ2-5; 7 bases are a match to TRBD2. The CDR3 has 14 amino acids. The J segment lost 5 bases and the V segment lost 6 bases, leaving 9 bases of the junction unmatched. Germline V gene sequence: CDR1 MNHNY, CDR2 SVGAGI (reference sequence). The CDR3 DNA reads TGTGCCAGCAGCTCGGAGGGGAGGGGCGAGACCCAGTACTTC. This codes for CASSSEGRGETQYF.

This clone occurred once. CDR3 in DNA: TGTGCCAGCAGCCAAGCGTTGACCAGCTCGGACACCGGGGAGCTGTTTTTT. Amino acids: CASSQALTSSDTGELFF. The chain couples TRBV14 to TRBJ2-2; the D is unclear. The germline CDR1 and CDR2 sequences are SGHDN and FVKESK. The V end lost 1 base, the J end lost 3 bases, and 15 bases lay between the germline ends. The CDR3 runs 17 residues.

This rearrangement joins TRBV2 to TRBJ1-2, with a tentative D call TRBD1 (5 bases). Trimming removed 3 bases from V and 4 bases from J, with 18 bases in between. Looked up from germline, CDR1 is SNHLY and CDR2 is FYNNEI. The CDR3 spans 16 residues. Here the CDR3 reads CASSEATNPGVYGYTF. DNA for the CDR3: TGTGCCAGCAGTGAGGCTACGAATCCGGGGGTCTATGGCTACACCTTC.

The chain is built from TRBV29-1 and TRBJ2-5; TRBD2 aligns across 9 bases. This CDR3 contains 12 residues. Germline CDR1 is SQVTM and CDR2 is ANQGSEA. V dropped 4 bases and J dropped 5; count of bases not matched to a gene: 2. The CDR3 DNA sequence: TGCAGCGTTGGACTAGCGGAGGAGACCCAGTACTTC. This encodes CSVGLAEETQYF.

This clone was seen a few times. The chain uses TRBV5-1 and TRBJ2-3, with D unclear. The CDR3 runs 15 residues. With 2 bases removed from V and 0 bases from J, the gap between germline ends came to 10 bases. From germline, CDR1 is SGHRS and CDR2 YFSETQ. The CDR3 protein is CASSLVPRSTDTQYF. The CDR3, as DNA: TGCGCCAGCAGCTTAGTCCCGAGGAGCACAGATACGCAGTATTTT.

With respect to this clone: The germline gene is not matched at one end of the junction; a read error may be the cause. This chain uses TRBV6-5 with TRBJ1-2; 7 bases agree with TRBD1. The CDR3 runs 11 residues. In germline, CDR1 is MNHEY, CDR2 SVGAGI. The CDR3 spells CASSSGTAYSF. The CDR3, as DNA: TGTGCCAGCAGTTCCGGGACAGCTTATTCCTTC.